This T cell receptor (beta chain) was captured in a study of blood T cell repertoires in COVID-19. Study information: Spain, Italy and the United States supplied samples that represented acute and convalescent COVID-19. Sample material is recorded as cDNA or gDNA derived from T cells, B-cell-depleted T cells, or PBMCs.

In the original processing: Reference gene primer amplification yielded estimated nucleated cell counts. Data came from immunoSEQ multiplex PCR; TCRdb stores just in-frame clones and leaves some out. Clonal size and the V and J genes are those of that table, whereas D and trimming came from the DNA. Here the sample spans roughly 250,000 clones, over 75% being singletons. Trimming cost V 2 bases and J 2 bases, with 9 bases left between them. Germline V gene sequence: CDR1 SNHLY, CDR2 FYNNEI. The CDR3 covers 15 residues. Material for sequencing was peripheral blood. This chain uses TRBV2 with TRBJ1-4, with D tentatively TRBD1 (5 bases). The sequence was collected from a young woman with acute or convalescent COVID-19. CDR3 DNA: TGTGCCAGCAGTGAAAGTCCAGGGACTAATGAAAAACTGTTTTTT. It codes for CASSESPGTNEKLFF.